The clone carrying this TCR beta chain has a handful of counts. Its antigen remains unidentified. The data originate from a study of regulatory T cells in long-lasting Graves disease. Study-level results: Examination was confined to peripheral blood, excluding thyroid tissue. When disease was persistent, TRBV28, TRBJ1-2 and TRBJ2-5 were the favored segments.

Relying on iRepertoire HTBI primers and Arm-PCR of CDR3 regions, the team built TCR beta libraries. Each CDR3 protein gets one entry after TCRdb re-called the multiplex PCR reads with MiXCR. The sample gives 400,000 to 550,000 distinct CDR3 sequences, approximately 16% of which show up once; around 23% is in the top ten. Per the germline V gene, CDR1 is MDHEN and CDR2 is SYDVKM. This CDR3 comprises 16 residues. V gave up 2 bases and J gave up 0 bases, with 8 bases separating them. Time point noted: newly diagnosed GD, antithyroid drugs for less than 3 months. PBMCs provided the RNA from which the TCR library was made. The EDTA tubes were filled with nine milliliters of drawn peripheral blood. These data also featured in a second study, about T cells in Graves' hyperthyroidism and ophthalmopathy.

V gene TRBV28 combines with J gene TRBJ1-6, with D perhaps TRBD1 (5 bases). The source was peripheral blood mononuclear cells (PBMCs), collected at new diagnosis, from a patient treated with antithyroid drugs. The TCR comes from a woman aged 18-35 years with Graves disease. The chain's CDR3 is CASSLGGSSYNSPLHF. CDR3 DNA sequence: TGTGCCAGCAGTTTAGGGGGGTCCTCCTATAATTCACCCCTCCACTTT.